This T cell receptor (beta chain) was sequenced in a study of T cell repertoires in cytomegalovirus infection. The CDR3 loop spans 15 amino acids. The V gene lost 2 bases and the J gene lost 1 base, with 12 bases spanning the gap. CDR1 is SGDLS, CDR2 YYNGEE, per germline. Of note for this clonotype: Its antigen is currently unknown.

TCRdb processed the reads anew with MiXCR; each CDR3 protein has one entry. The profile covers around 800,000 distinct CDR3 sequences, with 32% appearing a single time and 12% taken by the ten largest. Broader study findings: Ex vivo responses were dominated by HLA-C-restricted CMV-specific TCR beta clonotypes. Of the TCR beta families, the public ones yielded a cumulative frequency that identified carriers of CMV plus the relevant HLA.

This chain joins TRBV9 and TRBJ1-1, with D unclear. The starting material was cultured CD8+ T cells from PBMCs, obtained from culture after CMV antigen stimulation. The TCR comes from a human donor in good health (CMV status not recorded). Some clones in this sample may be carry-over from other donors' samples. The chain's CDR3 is CASSVGEQRNTEAFF. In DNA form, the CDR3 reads TGTGCCAGCAGCGTCGGGGAGCAGCGGAACACTGAAGCTTTCTTT. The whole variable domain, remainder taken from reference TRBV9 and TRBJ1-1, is DSGVTQTPKHLITATGQRVTLRCSPRSGDLSVYWYQQSLDQGLQFLIQYYNGEERAKGNILERFSAQQFPDLHSELNLSSLELGDSALYFCASSVGEQRNTEAFFGQGTRLTVV.